This T cell receptor beta chain was captured by sequencing in a study of blood T cell repertoires in COVID-19 (dated by TCRdb to the early 2020s). Regarding the study in general: Collaborator samples came from the United States, Italy and Spain and covered acute and convalescent phases of COVID-19. Where available, HLA class I and class II types were obtained from metadata supplied by the sample provider rather than from assay-based typing. The repertoires were released in a freely available public database intended as a resource for research on the immune response to SARS-CoV-2. Subjects who had been exposed to COVID-19, were actively infected with it, or had recovered from it provided the deeply sampled blood TCRbeta repertoires that made up the dataset. The material from the prospective study consisted of cDNA or gDNA derived from T cells, B-cell-depleted T cells, or PBMCs. Samples were obtained from the ongoing ImmuneRACE study (first 160 participants) and from over 1,000 subjects provided by 6 global collaborators. Sample metadata almost always included a de-identified subject ID, COVID-19 status, age in years and sex.

The collaborating institutions used their own protocols to collect whole blood in K2EDTA tubes. Collaborator samples were shipped for TCRbeta analysis as frozen whole blood, isolated PBMCs, or DNA extracted from either sample type. Including cysteine and phenylalanine, the CDR3 has 15 amino acids. The read is trimmed to its CDR3 DNA, 45 bases read in frame from base 1. V was cut back by 6 bases and J by 1 base, leaving a gap of 12 bases between them. The germline V gene encodes CDR1 MDHEN and CDR2 SYDVKM. A remark on this clone: Its antigen remains unidentified. One base away there is no much larger clone; base qualities are not given.

Broader findings and caveats from the paper: How much clinical and demographic metadata was included differed by source and by participant, and the metadata was provided uncurated.

The immunoSEQ Assay, a bias-controlled multiplex PCR, was used to amplify TCRbeta CDR3 regions from genomic DNA. The paper's processing steps were these. Within the assay, amplification of reference gene primers was used to estimate how many nucleated cells each sample contained. To quantify the absolute abundance of each unique TCRbeta CDR3 rearrangement, sequence reads were collapsed and filtered. For each sample, productive Simpson clonality was calculated as the square root of Simpson's diversity index over productive rearrangements. TCRdb limited this immuneACCESS table to in-frame rearrangements with V and J called. A share of clones is missing; checked studies link under half to unresolved V genes, and the rest is unexplained. V and J calls and clone size are given by that table; D and trimming were obtained from the DNA. The sample includes 30,000 to 35,000 clones, with around 80% observed a single time. The top ten clones comprise approximately 7% of the sample.

Sequencing used peripheral blood. The TCR comes from a woman aged 60-70 years with acute or convalescent COVID-19. This sequence uses TRBV28 and TRBJ1-4; a tentative D call is TRBD1 (6 bases match). In nucleotides, the sequence is TGTGCCAGCAGAGGGGACACCCTAACTAATGAAAAACTGTTTTTT. Protein translation: CASRGDTLTNEKLFF.